This entry describes one T cell receptor beta chain. Its antigen remains unknown. A read error may be the cause here, since a much bigger clone is one base away. This specimen comes from a study of regulatory T cells in long-lasting Graves disease. Findings and caveats of the study: The study found TRBV28, TRBJ1-2 and TRBJ2-5 favored in persistent disease. Not thyroid tissue but only peripheral blood was studied.

Between the trimmed V and J ends, which lost 6 bases and 0 bases, there was a span of 13 bases. CDR3 length: 15 amino acids. The germline gives CDR1 MNHEY, CDR2 SVGEGT. HTBI primers from iRepertoire and Arm-PCR of CDR3 regions yielded the TCR beta libraries. Each CDR3 protein gets one entry after TCRdb re-called the multiplex PCR reads with MiXCR. The sample records 360,000 or so distinct CDR3 sequences, approximately 15% being singletons. The sample's time point: newly diagnosed GD, antithyroid drugs for less than 3 months. Generation of the TCR library employed RNA extracted from PBMCs. This same sample was also taken into another study, of T cells in Graves' hyperthyroidism and ophthalmopathy. That work states: When the TCR CDR3 underwent first-round RT-PCR, the HTBI primer set was used. Stable hyperthyroidism and ophthalmopathy were separated using 13 V-J signatures.

V usage is TRBV6-2 or TRBV6-3 and J usage is TRBJ2-3; D unclear. This TCR derives from a man aged 35 to 55 with Graves disease. The source material was peripheral blood mononuclear cells (PBMCs), sampled at new diagnosis, from a patient treated with antithyroid drugs. The CDR3 region has the DNA TGTGCCAGCAGGGCACAGACGCACAGCACAGATACGCAGTATTTT. Translating it yields CASRAQTHSTDTQYF.